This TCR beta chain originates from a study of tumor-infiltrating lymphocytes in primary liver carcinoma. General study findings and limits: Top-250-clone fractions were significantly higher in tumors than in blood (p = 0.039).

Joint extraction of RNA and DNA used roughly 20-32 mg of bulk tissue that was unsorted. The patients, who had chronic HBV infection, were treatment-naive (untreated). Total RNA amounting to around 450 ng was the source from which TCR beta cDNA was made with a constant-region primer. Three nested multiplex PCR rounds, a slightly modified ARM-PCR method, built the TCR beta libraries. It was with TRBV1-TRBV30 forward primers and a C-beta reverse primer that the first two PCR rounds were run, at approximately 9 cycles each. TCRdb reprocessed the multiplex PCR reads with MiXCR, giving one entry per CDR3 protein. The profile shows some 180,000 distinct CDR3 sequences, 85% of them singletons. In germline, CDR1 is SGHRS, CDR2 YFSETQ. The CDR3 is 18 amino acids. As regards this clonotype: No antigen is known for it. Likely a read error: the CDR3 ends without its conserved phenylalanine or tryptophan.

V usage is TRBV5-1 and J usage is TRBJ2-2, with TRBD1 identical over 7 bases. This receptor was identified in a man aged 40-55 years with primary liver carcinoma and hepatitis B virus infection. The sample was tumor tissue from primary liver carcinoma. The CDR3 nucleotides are TGCACCAGCAGCCAACTCCCCAAAGGGACAGTGGGCACCGGGGAGCTGTTTTAT. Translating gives CTSSQLPKGTVGTGELFY.